This TCR beta chain is from a study of beta chain features in type 1 diabetes. Study-wide points: Patients' naive, central memory and regulatory TCRB repertoires appeared more alike than those of healthy donors. Type 1 diabetes patients had fewer VDJ junction insertions and more deletions.

Every donor had blood drawn once into heparin, roughly 110 mL on average. A few counts support this clone. Antigen: not known. CDR1 and CDR2 (germline): MGHDK, SYGVNS. The CDR3 is 13 amino acids. Trimming stripped 6 bases from V and 1 base from J, with 7 bases between. What was sequenced were expressed TCRB transcripts, since all of the isolated RNA had been reverse transcribed. The protocol was immunoSEQ multiplex PCR, while the TCRdb copy is restricted to in-frame clones and leaves out a portion. This table holds almost 350,000 clones, less than 9.5% found once. This TCR was sampled from a young woman in good health. The chain joins TRBV25-1 to TRBJ2-1; D uncertain. The material sequenced was central memory CD4+ T cells from blood. The CDR3 reads CASRPSSYNEQFF. The CDR3, as DNA: TGTGCCAGCAGACCGAGTTCCTACAATGAGCAGTTCTTC. Full variable domain (outside the CDR3, taken from reference TRBV25-1 and TRBJ2-1): EADIYQTPRYLVIGTGKKITLECSQTMGHDKMYWYQQDPGMELHLIHYSYGVNSTEKGDLSSESTVSRIRTEHFPLTLESARPSHTSQYLCASRPSSYNEQFFGPGTRLTVL.